This entry describes one T cell receptor (beta chain). CDR1 SNHLY and CDR2 FYNNEI come from the germline V gene. CDR3 length: 14 residues. Trimming at V came to 4 bases and at J to 3 bases, leaving 3 bases not matched to a gene. This specimen comes from a study of blood T cell repertoires in COVID-19. Study context: Sites across the United States, Italy and Spain contributed samples from acute and convalescent COVID-19.

Profiling relied on immunoSEQ multiplex PCR, and the TCRdb table lists in-frame clones only, not all of them. The data contain around 430,000 clones, around 89% of them singletons. The sequence was collected from a woman aged 50 to 60 with COVID-19, enrolled during active disease. The source material was peripheral blood. V and J are TRBV2 and TRBJ2-4; TRBD2 matches 7 bases. In DNA, the CDR3 is TGTGCCAGCAGTGGACGGGGGGACAAAAACATTCAGTACTTC. It codes for CASSGRGDKNIQYF.